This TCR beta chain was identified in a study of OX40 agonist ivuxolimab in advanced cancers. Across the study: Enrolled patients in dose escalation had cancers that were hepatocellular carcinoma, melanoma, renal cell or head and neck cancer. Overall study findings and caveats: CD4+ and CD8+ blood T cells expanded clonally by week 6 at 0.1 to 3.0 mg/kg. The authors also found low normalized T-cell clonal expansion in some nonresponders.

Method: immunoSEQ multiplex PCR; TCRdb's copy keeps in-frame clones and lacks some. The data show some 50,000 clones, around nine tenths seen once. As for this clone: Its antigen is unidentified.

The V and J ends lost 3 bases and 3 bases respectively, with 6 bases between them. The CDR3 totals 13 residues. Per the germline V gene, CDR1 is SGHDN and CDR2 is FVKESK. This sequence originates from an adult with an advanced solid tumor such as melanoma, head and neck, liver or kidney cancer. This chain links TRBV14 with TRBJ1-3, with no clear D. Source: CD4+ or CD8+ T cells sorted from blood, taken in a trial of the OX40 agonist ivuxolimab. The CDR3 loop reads CASSQRGGNTIYF. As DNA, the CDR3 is TGTGCCAGCAGCCAGAGAGGTGGAAACACCATATATTTT.